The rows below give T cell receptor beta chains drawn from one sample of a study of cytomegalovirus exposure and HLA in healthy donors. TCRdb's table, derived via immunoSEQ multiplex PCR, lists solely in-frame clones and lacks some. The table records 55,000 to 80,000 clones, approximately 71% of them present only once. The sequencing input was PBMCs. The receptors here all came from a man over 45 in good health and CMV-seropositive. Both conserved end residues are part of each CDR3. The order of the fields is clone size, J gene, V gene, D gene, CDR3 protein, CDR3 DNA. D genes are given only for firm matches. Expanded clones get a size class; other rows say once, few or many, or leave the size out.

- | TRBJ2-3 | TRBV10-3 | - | CAISEQGRADTQYF | TGTGCCATCAGTGAGCAGGGTCGGGCAGATACGCAGTATTTT
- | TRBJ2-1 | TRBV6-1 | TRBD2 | CASSEGLAGGTYNEQFF | TGTGCCAGCAGTGAAGGACTAGCGGGGGGCACGTACAATGAGCAGTTCTTC
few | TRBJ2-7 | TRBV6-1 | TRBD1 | CASRTRQGSYEQYF | TGTGCCAGCAGGACCCGACAGGGTTCCTACGAGCAGTACTTC
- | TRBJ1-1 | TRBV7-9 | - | CASSLAAGRDTEAFF | TGTGCCAGCAGCTTAGCAGCGGGGCGGGACACTGAAGCTTTCTTT
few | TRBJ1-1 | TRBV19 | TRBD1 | CASKDRGPTEAFF | TGTGCCAGCAAGGACAGGGGCCCCACTGAAGCTTTCTTT
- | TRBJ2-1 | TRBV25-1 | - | CASSESGVRGEQFF | TGCGCCAGCAGTGAATCGGGGGTCCGGGGTGAGCAGTTCTTC
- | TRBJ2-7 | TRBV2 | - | CASSEASEWDEQYF | TGTGCCAGCAGTGAAGCGAGCGAATGGGACGAGCAGTACTTC
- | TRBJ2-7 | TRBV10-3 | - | CAISESGPSYEQYF | TGTGCCATCAGTGAGAGTGGTCCGAGCTACGAGCAGTACTTC
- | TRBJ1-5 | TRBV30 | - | CAWSVHLDQPQHF | TGTGCCTGGAGTGTACACCTAGATCAGCCCCAGCATTTT
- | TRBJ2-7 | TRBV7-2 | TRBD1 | CASRFAGGDYEQYF | TGTGCCAGCCGCTTTGCAGGGGGCGATTACGAGCAGTACTTC
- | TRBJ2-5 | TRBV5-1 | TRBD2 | CASSLGLAGAQETQYF | TGCGCCAGCAGCTTGGGACTAGCGGGGGCTCAAGAGACCCAGTACTTC
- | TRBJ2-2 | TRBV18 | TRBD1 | CASSAPTGGANTGELFF | TGTGCCAGCTCTGCCCCGACAGGGGGCGCGAACACCGGGGAGCTGTTTTTT
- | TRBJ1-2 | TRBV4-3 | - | CASSPPGGDLLYGYTF | TGCGCCAGCAGCCCGCCCGGGGGGGATCTCCTCTATGGCTACACCTTC
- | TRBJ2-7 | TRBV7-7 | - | CASSCPGGSYF | TGTGCCAGCAGCTGTCCTGGAGGCAGCTACTTC
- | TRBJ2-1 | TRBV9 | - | CASSNISSVYNEQFF | TGTGCCAGCAGCAACATATCTAGCGTCTACAATGAGCAGTTCTTC
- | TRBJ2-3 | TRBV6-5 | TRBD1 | CASSYSGTGGDTQYF | TGTGCCAGCAGTTACTCCGGGACAGGCGGAGATACGCAGTATTTT
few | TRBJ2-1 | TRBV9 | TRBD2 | CASSSPLGLAEVQFYNEQFF | TGTGCCAGCAGCTCCCCCCTAGGACTAGCGGAGGTCCAGTTCTACAATGAGCAGTTCTTC
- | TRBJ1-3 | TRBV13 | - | CASSLRQGRSGNTIYF | TGTGCCAGCAGCTTAAGGCAGGGGCGCTCTGGAAACACCATATATTTT
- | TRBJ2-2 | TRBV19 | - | CASSIRVGELFF | TGTGCCAGTAGTATTAGAGTCGGGGAGCTGTTTTTT
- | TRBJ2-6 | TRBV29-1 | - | CSVSAGANVLTF | TGCAGCGTCTCGGCTGGGGCCAACGTCCTGACTTTC
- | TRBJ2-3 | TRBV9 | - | CASSAGGRTDTQYF | TGTGCCAGCAGCGCTGGAGGTAGGACGGATACGCAGTATTTT
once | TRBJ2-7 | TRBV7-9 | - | CASSARDNSYEQYF | TGTGCCAGCAGCGCCCGGGACAACTCCTACGAGCAGTACTTC
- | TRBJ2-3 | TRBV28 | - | CASCRGTDTQYF | TGTGCCAGTTGTCGGGGCACAGATACGCAGTATTTT
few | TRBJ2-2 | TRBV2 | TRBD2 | CASRASGAGELFF | TGTGCCAGCAGAGCTAGCGGGGCCGGGGAGCTGTTTTTT
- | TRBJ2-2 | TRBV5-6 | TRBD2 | CASSLGLAGATGELFF | TGTGCCAGCAGCTTAGGACTAGCGGGGGCAACCGGGGAGCTGTTTTTT
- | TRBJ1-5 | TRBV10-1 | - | CASIGREVDQPQHF | TGCGCCAGCATCGGACGGGAGGTGGATCAGCCCCAGCATTTT
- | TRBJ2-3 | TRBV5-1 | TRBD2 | CASSLLSSGGDTQYF | TGCGCCAGCAGCTTGTTGTCTAGCGGGGGGGATACGCAGTATTTT
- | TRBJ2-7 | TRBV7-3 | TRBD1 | CASSSGGQGYEQYF | TGTGCCAGCAGCTCCGGGGGACAGGGTTACGAGCAGTACTTC